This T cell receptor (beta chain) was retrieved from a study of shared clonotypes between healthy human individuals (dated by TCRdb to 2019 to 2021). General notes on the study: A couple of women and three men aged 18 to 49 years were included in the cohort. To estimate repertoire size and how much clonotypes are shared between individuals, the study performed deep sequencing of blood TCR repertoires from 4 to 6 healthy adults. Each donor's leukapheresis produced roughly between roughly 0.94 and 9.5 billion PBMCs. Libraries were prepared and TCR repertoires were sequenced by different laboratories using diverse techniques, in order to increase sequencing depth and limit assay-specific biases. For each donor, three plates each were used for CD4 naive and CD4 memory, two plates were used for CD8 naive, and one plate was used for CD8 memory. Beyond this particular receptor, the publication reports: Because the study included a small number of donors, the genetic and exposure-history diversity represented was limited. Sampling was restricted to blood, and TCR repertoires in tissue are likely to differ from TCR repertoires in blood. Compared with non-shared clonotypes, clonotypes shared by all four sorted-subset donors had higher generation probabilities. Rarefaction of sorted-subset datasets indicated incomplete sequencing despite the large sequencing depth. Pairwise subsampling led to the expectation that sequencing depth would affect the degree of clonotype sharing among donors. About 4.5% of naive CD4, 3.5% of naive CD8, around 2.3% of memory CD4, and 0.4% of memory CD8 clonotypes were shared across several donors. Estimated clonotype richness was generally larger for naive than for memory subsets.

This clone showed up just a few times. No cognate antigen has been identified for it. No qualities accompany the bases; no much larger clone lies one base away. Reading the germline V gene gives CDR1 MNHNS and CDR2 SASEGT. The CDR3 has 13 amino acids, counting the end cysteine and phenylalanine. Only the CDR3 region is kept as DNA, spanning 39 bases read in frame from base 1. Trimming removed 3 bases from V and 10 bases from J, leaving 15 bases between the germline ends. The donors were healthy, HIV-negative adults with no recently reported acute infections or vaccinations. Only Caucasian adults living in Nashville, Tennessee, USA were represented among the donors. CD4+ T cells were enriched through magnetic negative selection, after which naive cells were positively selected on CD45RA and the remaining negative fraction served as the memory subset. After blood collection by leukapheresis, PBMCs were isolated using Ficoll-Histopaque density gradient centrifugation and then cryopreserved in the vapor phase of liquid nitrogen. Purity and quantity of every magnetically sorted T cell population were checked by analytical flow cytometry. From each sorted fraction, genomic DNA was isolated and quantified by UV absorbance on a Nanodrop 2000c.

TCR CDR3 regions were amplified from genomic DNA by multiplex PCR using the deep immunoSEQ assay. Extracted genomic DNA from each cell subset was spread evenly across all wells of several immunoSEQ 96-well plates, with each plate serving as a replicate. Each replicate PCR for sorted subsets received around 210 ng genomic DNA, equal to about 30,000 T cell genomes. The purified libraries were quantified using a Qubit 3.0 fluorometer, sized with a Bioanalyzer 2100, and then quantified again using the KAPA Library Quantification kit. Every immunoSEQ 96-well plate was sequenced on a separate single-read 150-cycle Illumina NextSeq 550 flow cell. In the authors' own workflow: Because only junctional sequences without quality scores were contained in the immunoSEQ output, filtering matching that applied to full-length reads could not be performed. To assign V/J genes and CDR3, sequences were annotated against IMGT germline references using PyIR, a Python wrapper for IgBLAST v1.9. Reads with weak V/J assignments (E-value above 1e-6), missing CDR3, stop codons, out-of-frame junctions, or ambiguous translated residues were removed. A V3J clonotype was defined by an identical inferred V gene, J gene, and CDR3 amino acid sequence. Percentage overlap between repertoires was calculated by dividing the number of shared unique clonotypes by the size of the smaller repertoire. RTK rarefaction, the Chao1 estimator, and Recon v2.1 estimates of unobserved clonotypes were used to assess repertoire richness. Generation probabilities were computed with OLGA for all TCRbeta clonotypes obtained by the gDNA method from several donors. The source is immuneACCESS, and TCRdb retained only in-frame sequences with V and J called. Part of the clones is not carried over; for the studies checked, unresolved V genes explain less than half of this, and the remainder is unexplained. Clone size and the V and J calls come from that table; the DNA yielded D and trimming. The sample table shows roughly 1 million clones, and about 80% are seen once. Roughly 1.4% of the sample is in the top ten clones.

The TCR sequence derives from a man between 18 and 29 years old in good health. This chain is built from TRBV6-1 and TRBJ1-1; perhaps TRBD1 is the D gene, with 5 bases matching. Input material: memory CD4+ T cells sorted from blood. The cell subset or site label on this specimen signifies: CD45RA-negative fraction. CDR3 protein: CASSDQATGAAFF. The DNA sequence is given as TGTGCCAGCAGTGACCAGGCGACTGGGGCAGCTTTCTTT.